The 8 T cell receptor beta chains below come from one sample, sequenced in a study of metastatic and nonmetastatic thyroid tumors. TCRdb re-clonotyped the PCR reads through MiXCR. Among 13,000 or so clones listed, approximately 30% were seen once. Nobody among the patients had been given any treatment before thyroid surgery. The material sequenced was tumor tissue. The receptors shown here come from a male donor with papillary thyroid cancer or a benign thyroid nodule (not recorded which). Some clones in this sample may be carry-over from other donors' samples.

Concerning this clone: One end of the junction varies from germline; a read error may be responsible. This chain connects TRBV5-1 to TRBJ2-2, with 10 bases lining up with TRBD1. Germline V gene sequence: CDR1 SGHRS, CDR2 YFSETQ. The CDR3 totals 15 residues. The DNA for the CDR3 is TGCGCCAGCGGCGCCGGGACAGGGGCGTCCGGGGAGCTGCTTTTT. Encoded protein: CASGAGTGASGELLF. The complete variable domain, with remaining parts taken from reference TRBV5-1 and TRBJ2-2, reads KAGVTQTPRYLIKTRGQQVTLSCSPISGHRSVSWYQQTPGQGLQFLFEYFSETQRNKGNFPGRFSGRQFSNSRSEMNVSTLELGDSALYLCASGAGTGASGELLFGEGSRLTVL.

The V call is TRBV7-9, the J call TRBJ1-1; 7 bases line up with TRBD1. Losses at the gene ends were 6 bases for V and 5 bases for J; bases not matched to a gene: 6. The germline CDR1 and CDR2 sequences are SEHNR and FQNEAQ (reference sequence). The CDR3 is made up of 13 amino acids. The CDR3: CASRSTGQTEAFF. Written as DNA, the CDR3 is TGTGCCAGCAGGTCGACAGGGCAAACTGAAGCTTTCTTT. The whole variable domain, filled in from reference TRBV7-9 and TRBJ1-1, reads DTGVSQNPRHKITKRGQNVTFRCDPISEHNRLYWYRQTLGQGPEFLTYFQNEAQLEKSRLLSDRFSAERPKGSFSTLEIQRTEQGDSAMYLCASRSTGQTEAFFGQGTRLTVV.

This clone was seen more than once but under ten times. This chain uses TRBV6-1 with TRBJ2-1; D not certain. The CDR3 runs 15 residues. V was clipped by 5 bases and J by 2 bases, with 13 bases between them. Germline V gene lookup returns CDR1 MNHNS and CDR2 SASEGT. The CDR3, as DNA: TGTGCCAGCAGTTTGGCGTCGCTTGCCTACAATGAGCAGTTCTTC. The encoded protein is CASSLASLAYNEQFF.

The chain links TRBV19 to TRBJ1-1; D gene unclear. From germline, CDR1 is LNHDA and CDR2 SQIVND (reference sequence). The CDR3 runs 14 residues. Trimming cost V 2 bases and J 0 bases, with 7 bases left between them. CDR3 protein: CASSIPEMNTEAFF. In nucleotides, the CDR3 is TGTGCCAGTAGTATACCAGAGATGAACACTGAAGCTTTCTTT.

The sample holds a few counts of this clone. The V call is TRBV6-5, the J call TRBJ1-1, with TRBD1 matching 8 bases. Germline V gene lookup returns CDR1 MNHEY and CDR2 SVGAGI. The CDR3 spans 13 residues. The junction had 5 bases not matched to a gene; V was cut back by 4 bases and J by 7 bases. CDR3 amino acids: CASSSPGTGEAFF. The DNA of the CDR3 is TGTGCCAGCAGTTCCCCCGGGACAGGTGAAGCTTTCTTT.

This clone was counted many times. The chain joins TRBV5-1 to TRBJ2-5; no clear D gene. This CDR3 is built from 11 residues. V lost 7 bases, J lost 0 bases, and 4 bases lay in between. Germline V gives CDR1 SGHRS, CDR2 YFSETQ. The DNA for the CDR3 is TGCGCCAGCCCTTACCAAGAGACCCAGTACTTC. The encoded protein is CASPYQETQYF.

The chain is built from TRBV20-1 and TRBJ1-6, with a possible D match to TRBD1 (5 bases). Germline CDR1 and CDR2: DFQATT and SNEGSKA (reference sequence). Deletions cut 6 bases from V and 10 bases from J, with 19 bases between. The CDR3 loop spans 14 amino acids. The CDR3 reads CSASSGEESSPLHF. The CDR3 nucleotides are TGCAGTGCGTCCTCGGGGGAGGAGTCCTCACCCCTCCACTTT.

The V gene is TRBV6-1, the J gene TRBJ2-7; D perhaps matches TRBD2 (7 bases). Per the germline V gene, CDR1 is MNHNS and CDR2 is SASEGT. This CDR3 comprises 14 residues. Trimming stripped 5 bases from V and 4 bases from J, with 15 bases between. The CDR3 DNA is TGTGCCAGCAGTTGGGGGGCGGGAGAATACGAGCAGTACTTC. The encoded protein is CASSWGAGEYEQYF.